This T cell receptor beta chain was identified in a study of blood T cells in healthy people across ages. V shed 5 bases, J shed 6 bases, and the junction held 9 bases outside the gene matches. The CDR3 sequence is 15 residues long. Germline V gives CDR1 LNHDA, CDR2 SQIVND (reference sequence). A sample-barcoded 5' primer and a J-beta primer mix were used in a second PCR of roughly 7 to 12 cycles. CDR3-containing paired-end reads numbered at least 2.5 million in each sample. TCRdb called the 5' RACE reads again in MiXCR, with one record for every CDR3 protein. The sample consists of 650,000 to 700,000 distinct CDR3 sequences, 32% of them appearing once. Whole-study results and caveats: Older age went with lower TCR beta diversity per million T cells, in a roughly linear way.

At least 6.5 million PBMCs were isolated per sample. This clonotype came up a few times. The antigen remains undetermined. The clonotype comes from an elderly woman in good health. The rearrangement links TRBV19 to TRBJ2-1; TRBD1 matches 8 bases. The sequenced sample was blood. The CDR3, as DNA: TGTGCCAGTAGTTACCGGACAGGGCAGGCCAATGAGCAGTTCTTC. Amino acid sequence: CASSYRTGQANEQFF.